The 27 T cell receptor beta chains listed next were all sequenced from one sample in a study of blood T cell repertoires in COVID-19. Assay used: immunoSEQ multiplex PCR; TCRdb lists only in-frame clones, some missing. The sample lists a few hundred thousand clones, 87% occurring once. The specimen sequenced was peripheral blood. The origin of the receptors is a woman aged 25 to 39 with COVID-19, enrolled during active disease.

The rearrangement links TRBV6-4 to TRBJ2-3, with 10 bases fitting TRBD2. The length of the CDR3 is 16 residues. Trimming removed 2 bases from V and 7 bases from J; junction bases left unmatched: 9. CDR1 and CDR2 (germline): MRHNA, SNTAGT. The CDR3 is CASSDEGLAGAHTQYF. CDR3 DNA: TGTGCCAGCAGTGACGAAGGGCTAGCGGGAGCACATACGCAGTATTTT.

The chain has TRBV7-7 and TRBJ1-1, with 12 nucleotides matching TRBD1. Looked up from germline, CDR1 is SSHAT and CDR2 is FNYEAQ (reference sequence). The CDR3 is 14 amino acids. CDR3 region: CASRDRGPGTEAFF. The CDR3 bases are TGTGCTAGCCGGGACAGGGGGCCGGGCACTGAAGCTTTCTTT.

V and J are TRBV5-4 and TRBJ2-3; 10 bases are a match to TRBD2. The CDR3 covers 19 residues. Germline CDR1 reads SGHNT; CDR2 reads YYREEE (reference sequence). Trimming took 4 bases from V and 4 from J; bases not matched to a gene: 18. The CDR3 region has the DNA TGTGCCAGCAGCAATCGTCGGGCTAGCGGGAGAGATTCCCCAGATACGCAGTATTTT. Its translation is CASSNRRASGRDSPDTQYF.

The rearrangement joins TRBV27 to TRBJ2-7; TRBD2 agrees at 8 bases. This CDR3 has 15 amino acids. In germline, CDR1 is MNHEY, CDR2 SMNVEV (reference sequence). V shed 6 bases and J 4 bases; nucleotides not matched to a gene: 11. CDR3 in amino acids: CASSRDGTRRYEQYF. CDR3 nucleotide sequence: TGTGCCAGCAGCCGAGATGGGACTAGAAGATACGAGCAGTACTTC.

J is TRBJ1-4 and V is TRBV9; maybe TRBD1 (6 bases). CDR3 size: 15 residues. Trimming pared 0 bases from V and 8 bases from J, leaving 14 bases between. Germline V gene sequence: CDR1 SGDLS, CDR2 YYNGEE. The CDR3 protein is CASSVGQGMSEKLFF. CDR3 nucleotide sequence: TGTGCCAGCAGCGTAGGTCAGGGGATGTCGGAAAAACTGTTTTTT. Filled out from reference TRBV9 and TRBJ1-4, the complete variable domain reads DSGVTQTPKHLITATGQRVTLRCSPRSGDLSVYWYQQSLDQGLQFLIQYYNGEERAKGNILERFSAQQFPDLHSELNLSSLELGDSALYFCASSVGQGMSEKLFFGSGTQLSVL.

In regard to this clone: The same CDR3 also results from other DNA sequences found in this sample. CDR3 sequence: CASSQGSSYNSPLHF. As DNA, the CDR3 is TGCGCCAGCAGCCAAGGGAGCTCCTATAATTCACCCCTCCACTTT. This chain joins TRBV4-1 and TRBJ1-6; D unresolved. Germline CDR1 reads MGHRA; CDR2 reads YSYEKL. This CDR3 region has 15 residues. V dropped 1 base and J dropped 0 bases, with 4 bases sitting between them.

CDR3: CASSPRGSNQPQHF. CDR3 DNA: TGTGCCAGCAGCCCCCGCGGTAGCAATCAGCCCCAGCATTTT. The chain joins TRBV4-2 to TRBJ1-5, with D unclear. CDR1 and CDR2 from the germline V gene are LGHNA and YNFKEQ. The V end lost 4 bases, the J end lost 0 bases, and 7 bases lay between the germline ends. The CDR3 has 14 residues.

Within the sample, this clone is large (0.1 to 1%). The rearrangement uses TRBV7-2 and TRBJ1-5; D unclear. In germline, CDR1 is SGHTA, CDR2 FQGNSA. The CDR3 sequence is 12 residues long. V was trimmed by 10 bases and J by 2 bases, leaving 9 bases between them. In DNA form, the CDR3 reads TGTGCCACACGGGTAGGCAATCAGCCCCAGCATTTT. It is translated as CATRVGNQPQHF.

The chain uses TRBV28 and TRBJ1-5; D remains unclear. V was shortened by 2 bases and J by 0 bases, with 8 bases between the two germline ends. CDR3 length: 15 amino acids. Germline V gene lookup returns CDR1 MDHEN and CDR2 SYDVKM. CDR3 in amino acids: CASSLALGSNQPQHF. The CDR3 bases are TGTGCCAGCAGTTTAGCCCTCGGTAGCAATCAGCCCCAGCATTTT. Drawing the rest from reference TRBV28 and TRBJ1-5, the complete variable domain is DVKVTQSSRYLVKRTGEKVFLECVQDMDHENMFWYRQDPGLGLRLIYFSYDVKMKEKGDIPEGYSVSREKKERFSLILESASTNQTSMYLCASSLALGSNQPQHFGDGTRLSIL.

The gene calls are TRBV7-3 and TRBJ2-4; a possible D gene is TRBD2 (5 bases). The germline gives CDR1 SGHTA, CDR2 FQGTGA. This CDR3 comprises 15 residues. V was pared by 4 bases and J by 7 bases, with 17 bases between. As DNA, the CDR3 is TGTGCCAGCAGCTCTGGACTTAGCCCAACGAACATTCAGTACTTC. It encodes CASSSGLSPTNIQYF.

The rearrangement joins TRBV5-6 to TRBJ2-1; maybe TRBD1 (6 bases). The germline V gene has CDR1 SGHDT and CDR2 YYEEEE. Trimming removed 4 bases from V and 10 bases from J, with 18 bases in between. CDR3 length: 14 residues. The CDR3 protein is CASSQGTFVGEQFF. Written as DNA, the CDR3 is TGTGCCAGCAGCCAGGGGACCTTTGTAGGGGAGCAGTTCTTC. The complete variable domain, with remaining parts taken from reference TRBV5-6 and TRBJ2-1, reads DAGVTQSPTHLIKTRGQQVTLRCSPKSGHDTVSWYQQALGQGPQFIFQYYEEEERQRGNFPDRFSGHQFPNYSSELNVNALLLGDSALYLCASSQGTFVGEQFFGPGTRLTVL.

This clone was seen only a few times. This chain joins TRBV2 and TRBJ2-5; D is perhaps TRBD1 (9 bases). The V end was cut by 7 bases, the J end by 5 bases, with 20 bases between. The CDR3 has 15 residues. CDR1 SNHLY and CDR2 FYNNEI come from the germline V gene. The CDR3 DNA sequence: TGTGCCAGCAAACGGGGGGGACAGGGAGGCGAGACCCAGTACTTC. As protein: CASKRGGQGGETQYF.

Concerning this clone itself: The identical CDR3 is also encoded by other nucleotide sequences in the sample. The genes are TRBV28 and TRBJ1-1; D remains ambiguous. The CDR3 is 13 residues long. Germline V gives CDR1 MDHEN, CDR2 SYDVKM. Trimming left V 6 bases short and J 0 bases short, with 8 bases between. The CDR3 protein is CASSLDMNTEAFF. The DNA for the CDR3 is TGTGCCAGCAGCCTTGACATGAACACTGAAGCTTTCTTT.

The V call is TRBV24-1, the J call TRBJ2-3; 7 bases align to TRBD2. CDR1 is KGHDR, CDR2 SFDVKD, per germline. CDR3 length equals 14 residues. J gave up 6 bases and V 4 bases, and 6 bases lay outside the gene matches. This CDR3 reads CATSDLTSEDTQYF. CDR3 nucleotides: TGTGCCACCAGTGACTTAACTAGCGAGGATACGCAGTATTTT.

The V and J genes are TRBV9 and TRBJ2-1, with a tentative D call TRBD2 (6 bases). The CDR3 has 15 residues. Looked up from germline, CDR1 is SGDLS and CDR2 is YYNGEE. Deletions cut 0 bases from V and 4 bases from J, with 11 bases between. CDR3 sequence (DNA): TGTGCCAGCAGCGTAGGAGGCGGGAAGTACAATGAGCAGTTCTTC. It codes for CASSVGGGKYNEQFF.

The genes are TRBV7-9 and TRBJ2-3, with 7 bases that match TRBD2. CDR1 is SEHNR and CDR2 is FQNEAQ in the germline V gene (reference sequence). The CDR3 loop spans 18 amino acids. The ends lost 3 bases at V and 2 bases at J; junction bases unmatched: 14. CDR3 residues: CASSFFLLGGGDTDTQYF. In DNA, the CDR3 is TGTGCCAGCAGCTTTTTCCTTCTTGGGGGAGGGGACACAGATACGCAGTATTTT.

This clone was observed a single time. J is TRBJ2-5 and V is TRBV9, with a tentative D call TRBD2 (6 bases). The CDR3 spans 14 residues. Per the germline V gene, CDR1 is SGDLS and CDR2 is YYNGEE. V lost 4 bases and J lost 4, with 14 bases in between. The CDR3 reads CASSQARRGETQYF. In DNA form, the CDR3 reads TGTGCCAGCAGCCAGGCCAGGAGGGGAGAGACCCAGTACTTC.

The J gene is TRBJ1-1, the V gene TRBV14, with 7 bases lining up with TRBD1. There are 13 residues in the CDR3. J lost 4 bases, V lost 3 bases, and 2 bases had no gene match. CDR1 SGHDN and CDR2 FVKESK come from the germline V gene. The CDR3 spells CASSHWDSTEAFF. In DNA form, the CDR3 reads TGTGCCAGCAGCCACTGGGACAGCACTGAAGCTTTCTTT.

The chain has TRBV2 and TRBJ2-5; perhaps TRBD1 as D (5 bases). Germline CDR1 is SNHLY and CDR2 is FYNNEI. CDR3 length: 15 residues. The germline V and J ends were trimmed by 1 base and 1 base, with 10 bases remaining between them. The CDR3 sequence is CASSEGRQPQETQYF. CDR3 nucleotide sequence: TGTGCCAGCAGTGAAGGGAGACAGCCCCAAGAGACCCAGTACTTC.

The chain joins TRBV18 to TRBJ1-5; 7 bases align to TRBD1. The germline V gene encodes CDR1 KGHSH and CDR2 LQKENI. This CDR3 has 18 residues. The V segment lost 1 base and the J segment 6 bases; nucleotides outside the gene matches: 15. CDR3: CASSPLASTGVVSQPQHF. DNA of the CDR3: TGTGCCAGCTCACCACTCGCCTCTACAGGGGTCGTCAGTCAGCCCCAGCATTTT.

This chain connects TRBV7-6 to TRBJ1-5; 9 nucleotides match TRBD1. This CDR3 contains 17 residues. Trimming removed 0 bases from V and 7 bases from J; junction bases left unmatched: 10. CDR1 is SGHVS, CDR2 FNYEAQ, per germline. CDR3 sequence (DNA): TGTGCCAGCAGCTTAGCCCCGGGACAGGGCGTCCGGCAGCCCCAGCATTTT. Amino acids: CASSLAPGQGVRQPQHF.

This clone was observed a few times. The rearrangement links TRBV29-1 to TRBJ2-7, with TRBD1 matching over 9 bases. The germline V gene encodes CDR1 SQVTM and CDR2 ANQGSEA. V shed 6 bases, J shed 0 bases, and the junction held 6 bases outside the gene matches. The CDR3 totals 14 residues. The CDR3 sequence is CSVDPGQGSYEQYF. The CDR3 coding sequence is TGCAGCGTCGATCCGGGACAGGGCTCCTACGAGCAGTACTTC.

J is TRBJ1-2 and V is TRBV18, with D maybe TRBD1 (5 bases). The CDR3 is 13 residues long. Germline CDR1 reads KGHSH; CDR2 reads LQKENI. Trimming removed 4 bases from V and 5 bases from J, with 11 bases in between. As DNA, the CDR3 is TGTGCCAGCTCACAGCTAGGGGATTATGGCTACACCTTC. Translated, it gives CASSQLGDYGYTF.

J is TRBJ2-6 and V is TRBV27; D perhaps matches TRBD2 (7 bases). The CDR3 runs 20 residues. The ends were cut back, 0 bases at V and 0 bases at J, with 18 bases in the middle. CDR1 is MNHEY, CDR2 SMNVEV, per germline (reference sequence). CDR3 in amino acids: CASSLSGGGAPVSGANVLTF. In nucleotides, the CDR3 is TGTGCCAGCAGTTTATCGGGGGGGGGCGCCCCGGTCTCTGGGGCCAACGTCCTGACTTTC.

V usage is TRBV7-2 and J usage is TRBJ2-2; D may be TRBD2 (5 bases). The V end was cut by 2 bases, the J end by 7 bases, with 8 bases between. CDR1 SGHTA and CDR2 FQGNSA come from the germline V gene. The CDR3 totals 13 residues. DNA for the CDR3: TGTGCCAGCAGCTTATTACTAGTCGGGGAGCTGTTTTTT. The encoded protein is CASSLLLVGELFF.

The genes are TRBV2 and TRBJ2-7; 11 nucleotides line up with TRBD2. The CDR3 extends over 14 amino acids. Trimming cost V 4 bases and J 4 bases; bases outside gene matches: 3. The germline CDR1 and CDR2 sequences are SNHLY and FYNNEI. This CDR3 is CASSGTSGRYEQYF. As DNA, the CDR3 is TGTGCCAGCAGTGGAACTAGCGGGAGATACGAGCAGTACTTC.

This clone occurred once. The rearrangement joins TRBV2 to TRBJ2-7; 7 bases align to TRBD2. CDR1 and CDR2 from the germline V gene are SNHLY and FYNNEI. The CDR3 covers 14 residues. V lost 7 bases to trimming and J lost 2 bases; unmatched junction nucleotides: 8. CDR3 loop: CASTRSGVTYEQYF. For the CDR3, the DNA is TGTGCCAGCACCCGGAGCGGGGTAACCTACGAGCAGTACTTC. Supplemented by reference TRBV2 and TRBJ2-7, the full variable domain reads EPEVTQTPSHQVTQMGQEVILRCVPISNHLYFYWYRQILGQKVEFLVSFYNNEISEKSEIFDDQFSVERPDGSNFTLKIRSTKLEDSAMYFCASTRSGVTYEQYFGPGTRLTVT.